The entry below describes one TCR beta chain. This record belongs to a study of T cell changes during pregnancy in multiple sclerosis. CDR1 and CDR2 (germline): LGHNA, YNFKEQ. The CDR3 consists of 16 residues. The J segment lost 5 bases and the V segment lost 4 bases, leaving 9 bases of the junction unmatched. TCRdb keeps only in-frame clones here, not all; method: immunoSEQ multiplex PCR. The sample yields around 43,000 clones, roughly 92% seen once. The rearrangement uses TRBV4-2 and TRBJ1-5; 9 bases align to TRBD1. The origin of this receptor is a female donor with multiple sclerosis, enrolled in a pregnancy study. The specimen comprised CD4+ T cells from peripheral blood mononuclear cells, sampled before pregnancy. The CDR3, as DNA: TGTGCCAGCAGCCTTTCGACAGGGGGAGGCGATCAGCCCCAGCATTTT. Its protein product is CASSLSTGGGDQPQHF.